A single sample gave rise to the 16 T cell receptor beta chains below, sequenced in a study of T cells after yellow fever vaccination. TCRdb reprocessed the 5' RACE reads with MiXCR, giving one entry per CDR3 protein. The profile shows under 200,000 distinct CDR3 sequences, about 11% of them singletons. The source was CD8+ T cells sorted from PBMCs, collected 15 days after the yellow fever booster vaccination. These receptors came from a man younger than 35 who received the YFV17D yellow fever vaccine.

The J gene is TRBJ1-4, the V gene TRBV7-9; D may be TRBD1 (5 bases). Germline CDR1 is SEHNR and CDR2 is FQNEAQ (reference sequence). The CDR3 totals 14 residues. Trimming stripped 1 base from V and 5 bases from J, with 8 bases between. CDR3 sequence: CASSLEAGNEKLFF. CDR3 in DNA: TGTGCCAGCAGCTTAGAGGCAGGGAATGAAAAACTGTTTTTT.

The genes are TRBV27 and TRBJ1-2; D perhaps matches TRBD1 (5 bases). The CDR3 is made up of 13 amino acids. Germline V lookup: CDR1 MNHEY, CDR2 SMNVEV (reference sequence). Trimming took off 5 bases at V and 4 bases at J, with 11 bases between the two ends. Written as DNA, the CDR3 is TGTGCCAGCAGTATAGGGGCCTCCTATGGCTACACCTTC. Its protein product is CASSIGASYGYTF.

This clonotype came up many times. The chain links TRBV6-5 to TRBJ2-3; no firm D call. V lost 5 bases to trimming and J lost 6 bases, with 15 bases between them. Per the germline V gene, CDR1 is MNHEY and CDR2 is SVGAGI. The CDR3 totals 14 residues. CDR3 residues: CASSPGPNSDTQYF. The DNA for the CDR3 is TGTGCCAGCAGTCCCGGGCCAAATTCGGATACGCAGTATTTT.

This clonotype was seen a handful of times. The chain joins TRBV7-2 to TRBJ1-2; D gene unclear. The CDR3 length is 14 residues. V was shortened by 5 bases and J by 8 bases, with 18 bases between the two germline ends. The V gene's germline CDR1 is SGHTA and CDR2 FQGNSA. The CDR3 region has the DNA TGTGCCAGCAGCCATGGAATGGCGCCCGGGGGCTACACCTTC. Protein sequence: CASSHGMAPGGYTF.

This clonotype was detected a few times. The V gene is TRBV7-9, the J gene TRBJ2-1, with a tentative D call TRBD2 (6 bases). CDR1 is SEHNR and CDR2 is FQNEAQ in the germline V gene (reference sequence). V dropped 7 bases and J dropped 9 bases, with 19 bases sitting between them. CDR3 length equals 14 residues. In DNA, the CDR3 is TGTGCCAGCATCGGGAGCTTCCACTATGGTGAGCAGTTCTTC. This encodes CASIGSFHYGEQFF.

A few counts support this clonotype. The V gene is TRBV29-1, the J gene TRBJ2-1, with TRBD1 identical over 7 bases. Germline-derived CDR1 and CDR2 are SQVTM and ANQGSEA. Unmatched junction bases numbered 6, after V lost 2 bases and J lost 5 bases. The CDR3 has 14 amino acids. DNA for the CDR3: TGCAGCGTTGAAAAAAGGGGGCTACACAATGAGCAGTTCTTC. The encoded protein is CSVEKRGLHNEQFF.

This clonotype was observed a few times. V is TRBV7-9 and J is TRBJ2-7; a weak D match, TRBD1 (5 bases). The length of the CDR3 is 16 residues. CDR1 is SEHNR and CDR2 is FQNEAQ in the germline V gene (reference sequence). Deletions cut 4 bases from V and 5 bases from J, with 21 bases between. The CDR3 is CASSSRGYGPGHEQYF. The CDR3 nucleotides are TGTGCCAGCAGCTCTAGGGGTTACGGCCCCGGCCACGAGCAGTACTTC.

This clonotype occurred a few times. The chain couples TRBV7-9 to TRBJ1-1; D may be TRBD1 (6 bases). Germline values: CDR1 SEHNR, CDR2 FQNEAQ (reference sequence). The CDR3 totals 12 residues. V lost 7 bases and J 6 bases, leaving 12 bases between the germline ends. The CDR3 spells CASTGGRAEAFF. The CDR3 DNA reads TGTGCCAGCACTGGGGGGCGGGCTGAAGCTTTCTTT.

Many counts were recorded for this clonotype. The chain combines TRBV24-1 with TRBJ2-3; D is possibly TRBD1 (6 bases). The germline V gene has CDR1 KGHDR and CDR2 SFDVKD. The CDR3 runs 15 residues. V gave up 2 bases and J gave up 2 bases, with 10 bases separating them. CDR3 nucleotide sequence: TGTGCCACCAGTGATTACAGGGAGACCACAGATACGCAGTATTTT. Its translation is CATSDYRETTDTQYF.

This clonotype appeared a few times. J is TRBJ1-5 and V is TRBV20-1, with D unresolved. CDR3 length: 12 residues. Deletions cut 3 bases from V and 2 bases from J, with 5 bases between. Germline V gene lookup returns CDR1 DFQATT and CDR2 SNEGSKA (reference sequence). Written as DNA, the CDR3 is TGCAGTGCTAGTTATCGCAATCAGCCCCAGCATTTT. Residues: CSASYRNQPQHF.

This clonotype was seen more than once but under ten times. CDR3 bases: TGTGCCAGCGCGACAGGGGATGAGCAGTTCTTC. It codes for CASATGDEQFF. The V call is TRBV6-2 or TRBV6-3, the J call TRBJ2-1; 8 bases map to TRBD1. J was trimmed by 8 bases and V by 8 bases; bases with no gene match: 2. Germline V gene sequence: CDR1 MNHEY, CDR2 SVGEGT. The CDR3 loop spans 11 amino acids.

This clonotype was observed a few times. The V and J genes are TRBV12-3 or TRBV12-4 and TRBJ1-1, with D tentatively TRBD1 (6 bases). V shed 8 bases and J shed 0 bases, with 19 bases lying between them. This CDR3 spans 16 amino acids. CDR3 protein: CASGRWVTGLNTEAFF. The CDR3 nucleotides read TGTGCCAGCGGCCGTTGGGTTACAGGGCTGAACACTGAAGCTTTCTTT.

This clonotype was picked up many times. This chain uses TRBV12-3 or TRBV12-4 with TRBJ2-4; TRBD1 might be the D (6 bases). There are 15 residues in the CDR3. V was shortened by 5 bases and J by 1 base, with 12 bases between the two germline ends. The CDR3 reads CASSEQGSAKNIQYF. CDR3 in DNA: TGTGCCAGCAGTGAACAGGGATCGGCCAAAAACATTCAGTACTTC.

The table lists this clonotype with a few counts. The CDR3 loop reads CASFRDMVTVEAFF. As DNA, the CDR3 is TGTGCCAGCTTCCGGGACATGGTTACCGTGGAAGCTTTCTTT. The chain links TRBV6-2 or TRBV6-3 to TRBJ1-1; perhaps TRBD1 as D (6 bases). The CDR3 sequence is 14 residues long. The germline V and J ends were trimmed by 8 bases and 8 bases, with 21 bases remaining between them. CDR1 and CDR2 (germline): MNHEY, SVGEGT.

This chain joins TRBV7-9 and TRBJ1-1; 8 nucleotides align to TRBD1. With 5 bases clipped from V and 4 bases from J, the junction kept 15 bases outside the gene matches. Germline assignment: CDR1 SEHNR and CDR2 FQNEAQ (reference sequence). The CDR3 totals 17 residues. This CDR3 is CASSPRQGSLEATEAFF. The CDR3 coding sequence is TGTGCCAGCAGCCCTCGACAGGGGAGCTTAGAGGCCACTGAAGCTTTCTTT.

This clonotype has only a few counts. The chain is built from TRBV7-2 and TRBJ2-7; no firm D call. Looked up from germline, CDR1 is SGHTA and CDR2 is FQGNSA. V was trimmed by 4 bases and J by 6 bases, leaving 10 bases between them. The CDR3 spans 12 residues. In DNA, the CDR3 is TGTGCCAGCAGCTATAGGGTGGGCGAGCAGTACTTC. It encodes CASSYRVGEQYF.